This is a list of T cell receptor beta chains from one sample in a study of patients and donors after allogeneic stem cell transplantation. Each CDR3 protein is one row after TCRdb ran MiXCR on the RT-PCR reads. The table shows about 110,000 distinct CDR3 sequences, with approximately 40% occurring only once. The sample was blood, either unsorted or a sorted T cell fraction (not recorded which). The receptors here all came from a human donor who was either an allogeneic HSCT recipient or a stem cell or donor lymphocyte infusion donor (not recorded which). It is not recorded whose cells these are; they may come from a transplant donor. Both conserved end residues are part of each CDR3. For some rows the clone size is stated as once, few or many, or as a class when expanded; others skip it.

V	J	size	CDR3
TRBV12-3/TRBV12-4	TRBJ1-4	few	CASSLYRREYEKLFF
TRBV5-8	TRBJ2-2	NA	CASSLALAMSGGELFF
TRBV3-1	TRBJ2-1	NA	CASSQGQQEFNEQFF
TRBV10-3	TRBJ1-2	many	CAIYDRGAGGYTF
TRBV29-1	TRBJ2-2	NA	CSVLPRLSGELFF
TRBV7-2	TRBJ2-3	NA	CASSFEGVGDTQYF
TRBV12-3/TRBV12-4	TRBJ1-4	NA	CASKHRSPAEKLFF
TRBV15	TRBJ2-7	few	CATSREMLPLSSEQYF
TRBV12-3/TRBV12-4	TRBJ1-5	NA	CASSLDGPNHNQPQHF
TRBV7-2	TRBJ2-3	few	CASSLEAAGGRETQYF
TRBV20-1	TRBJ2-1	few	CSAPTSGKSNEQFF
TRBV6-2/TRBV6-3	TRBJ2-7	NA	CASSRQGNEQYF
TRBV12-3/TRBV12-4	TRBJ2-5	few	CASSYLGQLQETQYF
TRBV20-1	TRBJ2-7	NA	CSARVLAGGLSSYEQYF
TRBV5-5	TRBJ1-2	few	CASSAHPGQNGYTF
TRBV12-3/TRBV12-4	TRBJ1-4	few	CASSPTDRNEKLFF
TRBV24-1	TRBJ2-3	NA	CATGLSSTDTQYF
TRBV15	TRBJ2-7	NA	CATSSGLAGSYEQYF
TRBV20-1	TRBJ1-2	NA	CSARTGGAPNYGYTF
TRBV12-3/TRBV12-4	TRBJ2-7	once	CASSSRGLYSYEQYF
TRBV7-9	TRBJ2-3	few	CASSPSGTGDTQYF
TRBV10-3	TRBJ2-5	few	CAISPSGREETQYF
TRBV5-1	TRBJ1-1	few	CASSFWVDTEAFF
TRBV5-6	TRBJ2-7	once	CASSLIGTSGSFGYEQYF
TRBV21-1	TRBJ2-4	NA	CASSNKKARVDKNIQYF
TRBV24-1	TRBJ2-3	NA	CATRGPSGITDTQYF
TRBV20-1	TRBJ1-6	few	CSAQEGTAAFGSPLHF
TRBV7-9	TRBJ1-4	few	CASSPNAKKLFF
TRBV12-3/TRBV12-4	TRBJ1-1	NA	CASSLSGPVTRRTEAFF
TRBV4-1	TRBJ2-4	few	CASSQDGWSGINIQYF
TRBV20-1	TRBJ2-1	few	CSAILSPPGSEQFF
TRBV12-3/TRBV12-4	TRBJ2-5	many	CASSSRGTQYF
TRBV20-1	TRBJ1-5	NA	CSARDSRNQPQHF
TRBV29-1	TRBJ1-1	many	CSVWNRGDTEAFF
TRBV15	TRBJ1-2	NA	CATSRDSNYGYTF
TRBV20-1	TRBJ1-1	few	CSARGGIEAFF
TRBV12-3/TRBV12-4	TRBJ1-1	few	CASSRQGKTEAFF
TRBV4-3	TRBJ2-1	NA	CASSQVAGGPFQQFF
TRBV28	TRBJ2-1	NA	CASGTSAVLSYNEQFF
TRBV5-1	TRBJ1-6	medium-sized	CASSLDDSSYNSPLHF
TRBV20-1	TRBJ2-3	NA	CSAETGGTDTQYF
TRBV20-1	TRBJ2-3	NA	CSASPAGAADTQYF
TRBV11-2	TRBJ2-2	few	CASSFRLPTGELFF
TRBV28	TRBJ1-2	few	CASTPGGYGYTF
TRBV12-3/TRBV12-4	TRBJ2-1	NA	CASSLEGQFF
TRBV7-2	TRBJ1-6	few	CASSQGQKNSPLHF
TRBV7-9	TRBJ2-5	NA	CASSLRLAGAEEETQYF
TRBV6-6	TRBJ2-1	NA	CASSYTPSTLNEQFF
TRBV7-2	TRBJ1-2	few	CASSFSESGAVYGYTF
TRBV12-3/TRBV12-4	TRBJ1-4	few	CASSPLGRGDEKLFF
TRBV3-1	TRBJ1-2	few	CASGGRGYGYTF
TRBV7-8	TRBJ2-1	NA	CASSLVGGKYNEQFF
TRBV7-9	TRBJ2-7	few	CAITSGDYEQYF
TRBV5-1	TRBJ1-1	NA	CASSLGQSPEAFF